This TCR beta chain appears in the sequencing data of a study of Ad26.COV2.S vaccination and SARS-CoV-2 variants. Study summary: The donor belonged to the COV1001 Ad26.COV2.S trial arm. Each vaccinee took Ad26.COV2.S intramuscularly, once or twice 56 days apart.

Treatment here: roughly 19 received Ad26.COV2.S at low or high dose, single or two shots; five or six received placebo; per-sample allocation not given. Sampling occurred on day 63 after the first vaccine or placebo injection. General study points: Substantial breadth in spike-specific CD8+ and CD4+ T cell responses was reportedly seen after vaccination. Breadth and depth estimates from TCRs may understate total T cell responses.

As regards this clone: Antigen unknown.

Data came from immunoSEQ multiplex PCR; TCRdb stores just in-frame clones and leaves some out. The sample has hundreds of thousands of clones, 75% to 90% seen once; the top ten hold about 4.6%. CDR3 length equals 15 residues. The V gene's germline CDR1 is SGHDT and CDR2 YYEEEE. Trimming took 1 base from V and 0 from J, leaving 11 bases between them. The sequencing used peripheral blood, collected in a trial of Ad26.COV2.S vaccine versus placebo. This clonotype was obtained from a person between 18 and 60 years old who received the Ad26.COV2.S COVID-19 vaccine or a placebo. The chain links TRBV5-6 to TRBJ2-7, with D perhaps TRBD2 (6 bases). The CDR3 is CASSLTSSDSYEQYF. In DNA form, the CDR3 reads TGTGCCAGCAGCTTGACTAGCTCCGACTCCTACGAGCAGTACTTC.